This T cell receptor beta chain stems from a study of OX40 agonist ivuxolimab in advanced cancers. Study information: People who had prior anti-PD-1, anti-PD-L1 or anti-CTLA-4 therapy could take part, and about 37% had some.

Trimming took off 0 bases at V and 6 bases at J, with 17 bases between the two ends. Looked up from germline, CDR1 is MGHRA and CDR2 is YSYEKL. The CDR3 covers 17 residues. On this clone itself: Its antigen is as yet unknown.

Generated by immunoSEQ multiplex PCR, the TCRdb table keeps only in-frame clones and is missing some. This table has fewer than 100,000 clones, roughly 93% appearing once. Findings and caveats of the study: Those patients achieving a partial response at 0.1-3.0 mg/kg showed among the lowest clonal expansion.

This rearrangement joins TRBV4-1 to TRBJ2-2; D remains ambiguous. The TCR comes from an adult with an advanced solid tumor such as melanoma, head and neck, liver or kidney cancer. This specimen consisted of CD4+ or CD8+ T cells sorted from blood, obtained in a trial of the OX40 agonist ivuxolimab. The CDR3 spells CASSQDPGGLSAGELFF. Written as DNA, the CDR3 is TGCGCCAGCAGCCAAGATCCGGGCGGCCTATCGGCCGGGGAGCTGTTTTTT.